Listed below are T cell receptor beta chains from one sample, sequenced in a study of type 1 regulatory T cells. TCRdb processed the reads anew with MiXCR; each CDR3 protein has one entry. The sample includes 35,000 to 50,000 distinct CDR3 sequences, roughly an eighth seen only once; the top ten take 6.5% to 9%. Antigen specificity for these receptors is unknown. The sequenced material came from cultured non-Tr1 T cells, either the whole culture or a sorted T cell fraction (not recorded which). The source of these receptors is a human donor in good health. CDR3s include the opening cysteine and the closing phenylalanine or tryptophan. Fields, in order: V gene, J gene, D gene, clone size, CDR3 DNA, CDR3 protein. A D gene is named only where the DNA matches it firmly. For some rows the clone size is stated as once, few or many, or as a class when expanded; others skip it.

TRBV5-1	TRBJ2-1	TRBD2	NA	TGCGCCAGCAGCTTGGTTGCGACTAGCGGGAGTTACAATGAGCAGTTCTTC	CASSLVATSGSYNEQFF
TRBV27	TRBJ2-1	NA	NA	TGTGCCAGCAATGTACCTAGCTCCTACAATGAGCAGTTCTTC	CASNVPSSYNEQFF
TRBV7-2	TRBJ2-1	TRBD2	many	TGTGCCAGCAGCTTATACCTAGCGGGAGGTAGGGAGCAGTTCTTC	CASSLYLAGGREQFF
TRBV30	TRBJ2-3	NA	NA	TGTGCCTGGAGTGCCCAGTGGACCGGGCAGAATTTT	CAWSAQWTGQNF
TRBV7-9	TRBJ2-1	TRBD2	few	TGTGCCAGCAGCTTAGGCGGGAGTGTCGATGAGCAGTTCTTC	CASSLGGSVDEQFF
TRBV7-2	TRBJ2-3	NA	NA	TGTGCCAGCAGCGGGGTGGCAGATACGCAGTATTTT	CASSGVADTQYF
TRBV7-6	TRBJ1-2	TRBD1	many	TGTGCCAGCAGCCCGGGACAGGCGGACTATGGCTACACCTTC	CASSPGQADYGYTF
TRBV6-6	TRBJ2-3	NA	many	TGTGCCAGCAGTTACGGCAGATTAAGCACAGATACGCAGTATTTT	CASSYGRLSTDTQYF
TRBV3-1	TRBJ2-1	TRBD1	many	TGTGCCAGCAGACCTTGGACAGGGGGAGGGCTACGCTCCTACAATGAGCAGTTCTTC	CASRPWTGGGLRSYNEQFF
TRBV20-1	TRBJ2-4	NA	many	TGCAGTGCTAGGGGCGGACTAGCCAAAAACATTCAGTACTTC	CSARGGLAKNIQYF
TRBV29-1	TRBJ2-5	TRBD1	many	TGCAGCGCCCAAGACAGGGGGCGGGAGACCCAGTACTTC	CSAQDRGRETQYF
TRBV2	TRBJ1-4	TRBD1	many	TGTGCCAGCAGAGCGACAGGGGTAGGGGAAAAACTGTTTTTT	CASRATGVGEKLFF
TRBV20-1	TRBJ2-1	NA	many	TGCAGTGCCCCGAAGGCGGCCCACAATGAGCAGTTCTTC	CSAPKAAHNEQFF
TRBV24-1	TRBJ2-3	TRBD2	few	TGTGCCACCAGTGATTTGCCCAGCGGGGGAGACGCAGATACGCAGTATTTT	CATSDLPSGGDADTQYF
TRBV7-6	TRBJ2-3	TRBD2	many	TGTGCCAGCAGCTTGGGGACTCCCGGGGGGACAGATACGCAGTATTTT	CASSLGTPGGTDTQYF